The 26 T cell receptor beta chains reported below all come from one sample, sequenced in a study of cytomegalovirus exposure and HLA in healthy donors. Vbeta (60) and Jbeta (13) primers were used in the PCR. Using immunoSEQ multiplex PCR, the repertoire was profiled, and TCRdb retains in-frame clones only, with some absent. In the table there are some 180,000 clones, 70% to 75% of which are singletons. Sequenced: PBMCs. The receptors were sampled from a male donor in good health and CMV-seronegative.

The chain links TRBV27 to TRBJ2-5; D is uncertain. The CDR3 is 12 amino acids. Germline V CDR1 and CDR2: MNHEY, SMNVEV (reference sequence). The V and J ends lost 10 bases and 2 bases respectively, with 11 bases between them. Here the CDR3 DNA reads TGTGCCACCGGTGTCGCACAAGAGACCCAGTACTTC. This gives the protein CATGVAQETQYF.

The chain combines TRBV6-6 with TRBJ2-5; TRBD1 aligns across 7 bases. The J call may be faulty, since TRBJ2-7 better matches the DNA end. The CDR3 length is 16 residues. CDR1 MNHNY and CDR2 SVGAGI come from the germline V gene (reference sequence). The CDR3 spells CASSYKPGGASYEQYF. The CDR3 nucleotides are TGTGCCAGCAGTTACAAACCAGGGGGAGCCTCCTACGAGCAGTACTTC.

The V and J genes are TRBV28 and TRBJ1-4; tentative D call: TRBD1 (5 bases). CDR1 MDHEN and CDR2 SYDVKM come from the germline V gene. The CDR3 runs 15 residues. Trimming cost V 4 bases and J 4 bases, with 13 bases left between them. This CDR3 is CASSYPGTFNEKLFF. As DNA, the CDR3 is TGTGCCAGCAGTTATCCCGGGACTTTTAATGAAAAACTGTTTTTT. Filled out from reference TRBV28 and TRBJ1-4, the complete variable domain reads DVKVTQSSRYLVKRTGEKVFLECVQDMDHENMFWYRQDPGLGLRLIYFSYDVKMKEKGDIPEGYSVSREKKERFSLILESASTNQTSMYLCASSYPGTFNEKLFFGSGTQLSVL.

V gene TRBV10-3 combines with J gene TRBJ1-5; 9 positions match TRBD1. Germline lookup yields CDR1 ENHRY and CDR2 SYGVKD. The CDR3 has 17 residues. Unmatched junction bases numbered 8, after V lost 5 bases and J lost 0 bases. CDR3 in DNA: TGTGCCATCAGTCCGGGACAGGGAACCGATAGCAATCAGCCCCAGCATTTT. Residues: CAISPGQGTDSNQPQHF.

The chain joins TRBV2 to TRBJ1-5; tentative D call: TRBD1 (5 bases). There are 14 residues in the CDR3. The germline V gene has CDR1 SNHLY and CDR2 FYNNEI. The V end was cut by 4 bases, the J end by 7 bases, with 14 bases between. For the CDR3, the DNA is TGTGCCAGCAGTGTCGTCAGGGTAGGGCAGCCCCAGCATTTT. It specifies CASSVVRVGQPQHF.

The chain couples TRBV6-6 to TRBJ1-2, with TRBD1 matching over 9 bases. CDR3 length: 14 amino acids. Trimming removed 2 bases from V and 4 bases from J; junction bases left unmatched: 2. Germline loops: CDR1 MNHNY, CDR2 SVGAGI (reference sequence). CDR3 in DNA: TGTGCCAGCAGTTACACGACAGGGGGCTATGGCTACACCTTC. It codes for CASSYTTGGYGYTF.

V usage is TRBV28 and J usage is TRBJ1-1; D may be TRBD1 (5 bases). Germline loops: CDR1 MDHEN, CDR2 SYDVKM. The CDR3 is made up of 12 amino acids. Trimming removed 2 bases from V and 8 bases from J, with 9 bases in between. CDR3 protein: CASSLRGYEAFF. Here the CDR3 DNA reads TGTGCCAGCAGTTTAAGGGGCTACGAAGCTTTCTTT.

There are a few counts of this clone. The chain employs TRBV4-2 and TRBJ2-3, with unresolved D. Trimming stripped 6 bases from V and 2 bases from J, with 3 bases between. Per the germline V gene, CDR1 is LGHNA and CDR2 is YNFKEQ. CDR3 length: 11 residues. This CDR3 is CASSYTDTQYF. The CDR3 DNA follows: TGTGCCAGCAGTTACACAGATACGCAGTATTTT.

The chain carries TRBV19 and TRBJ1-5; 8 bases map to TRBD1. The CDR3 consists of 15 residues. V shed 11 bases and J 4 bases; nucleotides not matched to a gene: 13. Germline V gene sequence: CDR1 LNHDA, CDR2 SQIVND (reference sequence). The CDR3 region has the DNA TGTGCCTCCCGAGGGGCAGGGGGCGCGAATCAGCCCCAGCATTTT. Translating it yields CASRGAGGANQPQHF.

The chain links TRBV6-1 to TRBJ1-5; 10 nucleotides line up with TRBD1. V shed 4 bases, J shed 5 bases, and the junction held 5 bases outside the gene matches. The germline V gene encodes CDR1 MNHNS and CDR2 SASEGT. This CDR3 has 15 residues. CDR3 sequence (DNA): TGTGCCAGCAGTGCGGACAGGGGGAAGGATCAGCCCCAGCATTTT. Protein product: CASSADRGKDQPQHF.

The chain carries TRBV28 and TRBJ1-6, with D unclear. The CDR3 loop spans 14 amino acids. CDR1 and CDR2 from the germline V gene are MDHEN and SYDVKM. Trimming stripped 5 bases from V and 9 bases from J, with 14 bases between. Here the CDR3 DNA reads TGTGCCAGCAGTCTTACGTGGGCCCCTTCACCCCTCCACTTT. The encoded protein is CASSLTWAPSPLHF.

Only one count was recorded for this clone. The chain combines TRBV6-5 with TRBJ1-2; TRBD1 aligns across 9 bases. CDR1 and CDR2 (germline): MNHEY, SVGAGI. V gave up 0 bases and J gave up 3 bases; unmatched junction bases: 2. The CDR3 length is 15 residues. CDR3: CASSYSTGGYYGYTF. The DNA of the CDR3 is TGTGCCAGCAGTTACTCGACAGGGGGGTACTATGGCTACACCTTC.

The chain carries TRBV28 and TRBJ2-2, with a weak D call TRBD2 (5 bases). Per germline, CDR1 MDHEN and CDR2 SYDVKM. This CDR3 contains 15 residues. V was trimmed by 6 bases and J by 4 bases, leaving 15 bases between them. The CDR3 loop is CASSPGGSVTGELFF. As DNA, the CDR3 is TGTGCCAGCAGCCCAGGTGGGAGTGTCACCGGGGAGCTGTTTTTT.

The gene calls are TRBV28 and TRBJ1-5, with D perhaps TRBD1 (5 bases). From germline, CDR1 is MDHEN and CDR2 SYDVKM. V was clipped by 2 bases and J by 7 bases, with 15 bases between them. There are 15 residues in the CDR3. For the CDR3, the DNA is TGTGCCAGCAGTTTAGAGTCCAGGGCGTTGCAGCCCCAGCATTTT. Translation gives CASSLESRALQPQHF.

This clone was observed a single time. The genes are TRBV4-1 and TRBJ1-5, with 8 bases identical to TRBD1. Germline V CDR1 and CDR2: MGHRA, YSYEKL. There are 17 residues in the CDR3. Losses at the gene ends were 0 bases for V and 7 bases for J; bases not matched to a gene: 11. CDR3 coding DNA: TGCGCCAGCAGCCAAGACGACAGGGGAGCAAGTGGACAGCCCCAGCATTTT. As protein: CASSQDDRGASGQPQHF.

J is TRBJ1-4 and V is TRBV6-5; 7 positions agree with TRBD1. Germline CDR1 MNHEY, CDR2 SVGAGI. V lost 2 bases and J lost 8; bases outside the gene matches: 8. There are 15 residues in the CDR3. In DNA form, the CDR3 reads TGTGCCAGCAGTTACGAGGGACAGCGGTGGGAAAAACTGTTTTTT. It yields the protein CASSYEGQRWEKLFF.

The V and J genes are TRBV28 and TRBJ1-1; tentative D call: TRBD1 (6 bases). Germline CDR1 MDHEN, CDR2 SYDVKM. Between the trimmed V and J ends, which lost 4 bases and 0 bases, there was a span of 9 bases. This CDR3 contains 14 residues. The CDR3 is CASSSTGMNTEAFF. The DNA of the CDR3 is TGTGCCAGCAGTTCAACAGGGATGAACACTGAAGCTTTCTTT.

The chain is built from TRBV4-1 and TRBJ1-5; possibly TRBD1 for D (5 bases). CDR1 and CDR2 (germline): MGHRA, YSYEKL. The CDR3 runs to 16 residues. Trimming removed 1 base at V and 2 bases at J, with 12 bases between. CDR3 nucleotide sequence: TGCGCCAGCAGCCAAGCTTTCAGGGCGCGCAATCAGCCCCAGCATTTT. This sequence encodes CASSQAFRARNQPQHF.

This clone showed up just a few times. The V and J genes are TRBV19 and TRBJ1-5, with D possibly matching TRBD1 (5 bases). The germline V gene encodes CDR1 LNHDA and CDR2 SQIVND (reference sequence). With 8 bases removed from V and 7 bases from J, the gap between germline ends came to 18 bases. The CDR3 is 14 amino acids. CDR3 protein: CASSQGGGRQPQHF. The CDR3 DNA is TGTGCCAGTTCCCAGGGTGGAGGGAGGCAGCCCCAGCATTTT.

The chain couples TRBV6-5 to TRBJ2-1; tentatively, D is TRBD2 (6 bases). Per germline, CDR1 MNHEY and CDR2 SVGAGI. The CDR3 totals 15 residues. The V and J ends lost 6 bases and 1 base respectively, with 13 bases between them. The CDR3 is CASRKTSNSYNEQFF. The CDR3 coding sequence is TGTGCCAGCAGAAAAACTAGCAATTCCTACAATGAGCAGTTCTTC.

This chain connects TRBV28 to TRBJ2-1, with 8 bases identical to TRBD2. The V and J ends lost 7 bases and 6 bases, in that order; junction bases with no gene match: 20. This CDR3 has 18 amino acids. Per germline, CDR1 MDHEN and CDR2 SYDVKM. CDR3 in DNA: TGTGCCAGCATACTTACCCTTTCCGGGACTAGGAAGTCCAATGAGCAGTTCTTC. Its translation is CASILTLSGTRKSNEQFF.

There are a few counts of this clone. This chain connects TRBV6-1 to TRBJ1-2; D is perhaps TRBD1 (5 bases). This CDR3 is built from 14 residues. Germline-derived CDR1 and CDR2 are MNHNS and SASEGT. V shed 2 bases and J shed 7 bases, with 14 bases lying between them. The CDR3 is CASSEIPTDGGYTF. DNA of the CDR3: TGTGCCAGCAGTGAAATCCCGACAGATGGTGGCTACACCTTC.

This chain uses TRBV19 with TRBJ2-1, with D possibly TRBD2 on 7 matching bases. The V gene lost 6 bases and the J gene lost 6 bases, with 15 bases spanning the gap. Germline-derived CDR1 and CDR2 are LNHDA and SQIVND (reference sequence). This CDR3 is built from 14 residues. The CDR3 protein is CASRVGRGANEQFF. The CDR3 coding sequence is TGTGCCAGTAGGGTCGGACGGGGGGCCAATGAGCAGTTCTTC.

This clone was observed a handful of times. The chain recombines TRBV6-5 with TRBJ2-7; 9 positions agree with TRBD1. CDR1 and CDR2 from the germline V gene are MNHEY and SVGAGI. The CDR3 consists of 13 residues. Losses at the gene ends were 10 bases for V and 4 bases for J; bases not matched to a gene: 8. The CDR3 nucleotides are TGTGCCACCTCAAGACAGGGGGGTTACGAGCAGTACTTC. It specifies CATSRQGGYEQYF.

This clone was seen just once. The genes are TRBV6-1 and TRBJ1-5; 8 bases are a match to TRBD1. J gave up 4 bases and V 3 bases, and 5 bases lay outside the gene matches. The germline CDR1 and CDR2 sequences are MNHNS and SASEGT. The CDR3 spans 15 residues. CDR3 DNA sequence: TGTGCCAGCAGTGATTCCAGGGGGCTAAATCAGCCCCAGCATTTT. It is translated as CASSDSRGLNQPQHF.

This clone occurred a few times. The chain combines TRBV6-1 with TRBJ1-5, with TRBD1 matching 9 bases. The V gene's germline CDR1 is MNHNS and CDR2 SASEGT. This CDR3 spans 14 amino acids. J gave up 6 bases and V 4 bases, and 4 bases lay outside the gene matches. The chain's CDR3 is CASSGDRVGQPQHF. CDR3 DNA: TGTGCCAGCAGTGGGGACAGGGTGGGTCAGCCCCAGCATTTT.